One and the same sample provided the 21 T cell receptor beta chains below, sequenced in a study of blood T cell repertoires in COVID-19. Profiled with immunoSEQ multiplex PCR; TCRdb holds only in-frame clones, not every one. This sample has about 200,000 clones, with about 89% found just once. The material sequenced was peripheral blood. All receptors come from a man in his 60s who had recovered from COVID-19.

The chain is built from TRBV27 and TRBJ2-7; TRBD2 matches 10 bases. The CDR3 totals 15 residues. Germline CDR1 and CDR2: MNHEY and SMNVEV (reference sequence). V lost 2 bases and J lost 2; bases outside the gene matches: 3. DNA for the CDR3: TGTGCCAGCAGTTTAAGACTAGCGGGCCCCTACGAGCAGTACTTC. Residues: CASSLRLAGPYEQYF.

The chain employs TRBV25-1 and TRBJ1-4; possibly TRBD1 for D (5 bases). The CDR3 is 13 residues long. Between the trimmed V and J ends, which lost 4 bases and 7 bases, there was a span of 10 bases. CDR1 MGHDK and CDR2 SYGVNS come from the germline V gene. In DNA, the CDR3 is TGTGCCAGCAGTGGTTGGGGGGGTGAAAAACTGTTTTTT. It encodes CASSGWGGEKLFF.

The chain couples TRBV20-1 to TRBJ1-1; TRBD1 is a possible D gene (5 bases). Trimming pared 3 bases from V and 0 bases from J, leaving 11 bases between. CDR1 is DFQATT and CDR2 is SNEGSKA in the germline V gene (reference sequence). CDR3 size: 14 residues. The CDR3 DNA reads TGCAGTGCTAGTCAGACAGTACTGAACACTGAAGCTTTCTTT. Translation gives CSASQTVLNTEAFF.

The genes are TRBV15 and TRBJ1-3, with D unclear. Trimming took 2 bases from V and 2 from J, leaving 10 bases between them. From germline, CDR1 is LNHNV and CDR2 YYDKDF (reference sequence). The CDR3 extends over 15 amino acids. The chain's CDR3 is CATSRLGNPGNTIYF. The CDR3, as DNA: TGTGCCACCAGCAGACTCGGTAACCCTGGAAACACCATATATTTT.

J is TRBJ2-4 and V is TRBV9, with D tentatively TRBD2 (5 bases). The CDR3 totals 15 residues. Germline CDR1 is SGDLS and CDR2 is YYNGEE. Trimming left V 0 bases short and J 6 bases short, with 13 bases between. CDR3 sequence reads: CASSVDGRVGNIQYF. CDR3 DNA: TGTGCCAGCAGCGTAGACGGGCGGGTAGGAAACATTCAGTACTTC.

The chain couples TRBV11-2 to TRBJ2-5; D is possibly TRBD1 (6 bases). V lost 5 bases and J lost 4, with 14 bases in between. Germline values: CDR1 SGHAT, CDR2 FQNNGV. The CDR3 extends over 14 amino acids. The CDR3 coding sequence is TGTGCCAGCAGCCGTCCCGGGACATCAGAGACCCAGTACTTC. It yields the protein CASSRPGTSETQYF.

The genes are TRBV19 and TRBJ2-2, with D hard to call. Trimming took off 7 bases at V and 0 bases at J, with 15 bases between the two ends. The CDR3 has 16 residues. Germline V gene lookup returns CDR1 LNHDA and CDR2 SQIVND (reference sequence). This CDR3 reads CASTLLKTSNTGELFF. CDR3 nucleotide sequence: TGTGCCAGTACCCTACTTAAGACATCGAACACCGGGGAGCTGTTTTTT.

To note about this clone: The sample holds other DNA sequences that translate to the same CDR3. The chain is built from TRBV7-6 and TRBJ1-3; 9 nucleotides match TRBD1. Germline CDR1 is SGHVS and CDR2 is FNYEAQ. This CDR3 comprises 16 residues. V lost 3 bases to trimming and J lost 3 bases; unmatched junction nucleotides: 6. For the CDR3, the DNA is TGTGCCAGCAGCTTGGACAGGGGTTTGAGTGGAAACACCATATATTTT. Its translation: CASSLDRGLSGNTIYF.

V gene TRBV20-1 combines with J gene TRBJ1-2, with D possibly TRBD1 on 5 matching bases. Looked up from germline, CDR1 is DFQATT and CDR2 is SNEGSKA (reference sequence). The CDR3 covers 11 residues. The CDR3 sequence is CMVPGQNGYTF. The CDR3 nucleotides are TGCATGGTTCCTGGACAAAATGGCTACACCTTC.

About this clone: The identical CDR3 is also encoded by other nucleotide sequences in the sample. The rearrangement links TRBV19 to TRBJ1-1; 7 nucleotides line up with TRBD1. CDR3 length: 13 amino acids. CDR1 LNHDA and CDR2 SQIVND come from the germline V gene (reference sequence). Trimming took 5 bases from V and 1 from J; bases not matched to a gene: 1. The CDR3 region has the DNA TGTGCCAGTAGTCGACAGGGGAACACTGAAGCTTTCTTT. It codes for CASSRQGNTEAFF.

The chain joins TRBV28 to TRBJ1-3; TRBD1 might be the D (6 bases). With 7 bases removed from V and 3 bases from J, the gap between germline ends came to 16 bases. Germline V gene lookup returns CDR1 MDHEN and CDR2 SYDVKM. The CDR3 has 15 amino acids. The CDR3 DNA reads TGTGCCAGCATCCGAGGGGGGGCAAGTGGAAACACCATATATTTT. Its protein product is CASIRGGASGNTIYF.

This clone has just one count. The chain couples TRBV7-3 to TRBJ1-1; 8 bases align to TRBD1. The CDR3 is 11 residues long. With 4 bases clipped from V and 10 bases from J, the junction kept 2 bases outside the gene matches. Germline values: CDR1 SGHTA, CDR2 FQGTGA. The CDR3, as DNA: TGTGCCAGCAGCTCCACAGGGGGAGCTTTCTTT. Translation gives CASSSTGGAFF.

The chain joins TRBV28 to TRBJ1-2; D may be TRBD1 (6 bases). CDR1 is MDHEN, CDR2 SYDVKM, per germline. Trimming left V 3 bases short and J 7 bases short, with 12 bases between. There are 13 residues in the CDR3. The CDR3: CASSFGGPSGYTF. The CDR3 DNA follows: TGTGCCAGCAGTTTCGGGGGGCCCTCTGGCTACACCTTC.

The CDR3 loop reads CASSVVDGGNIQYF. CDR3 in DNA: TGTGCCAGTAGTGTAGTTGACGGCGGGAACATTCAGTACTTC. The chain employs TRBV19 and TRBJ2-4; maybe TRBD2 (5 bases). CDR1 and CDR2 from the germline V gene are LNHDA and SQIVND (reference sequence). Trimming cost V 5 bases and J 7 bases, with 15 bases left between them. The CDR3 loop spans 14 amino acids.

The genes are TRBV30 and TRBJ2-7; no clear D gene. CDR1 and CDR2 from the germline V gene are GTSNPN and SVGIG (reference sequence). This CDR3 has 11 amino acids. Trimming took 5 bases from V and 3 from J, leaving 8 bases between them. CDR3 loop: CAWGRNYEQYF. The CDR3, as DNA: TGTGCCTGGGGGCGGAACTACGAGCAGTACTTC.

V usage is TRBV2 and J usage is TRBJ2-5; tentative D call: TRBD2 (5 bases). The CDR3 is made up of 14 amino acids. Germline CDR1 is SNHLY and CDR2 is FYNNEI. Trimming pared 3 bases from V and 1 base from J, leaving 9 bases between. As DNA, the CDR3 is TGTGCCAGCAGTGAGAGGACTCTCCAAGAGACCCAGTACTTC. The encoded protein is CASSERTLQETQYF.

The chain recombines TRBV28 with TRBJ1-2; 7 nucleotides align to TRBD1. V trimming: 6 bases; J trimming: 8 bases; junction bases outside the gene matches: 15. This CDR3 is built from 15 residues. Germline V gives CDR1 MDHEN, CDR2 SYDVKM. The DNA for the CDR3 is TGTGCCAGCAGCCGCGGGACAGCCCACCAAGAGGGCTACACCTTC. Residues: CASSRGTAHQEGYTF.

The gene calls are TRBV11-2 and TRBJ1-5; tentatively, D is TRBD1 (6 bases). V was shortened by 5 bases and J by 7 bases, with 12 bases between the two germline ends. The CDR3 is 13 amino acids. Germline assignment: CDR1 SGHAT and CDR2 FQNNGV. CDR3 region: CASSPDSRQPQHF. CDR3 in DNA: TGTGCCAGCAGCCCGGACAGCAGACAGCCCCAGCATTTT. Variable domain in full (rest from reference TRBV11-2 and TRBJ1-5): EAGVAQSPRYKIIEKRQSVAFWCNPISGHATLYWYQQILGQGPKLLIQFQNNGVVDDSQLPKDRFSAERLKGVDSTLKIQPAKLEDSAVYLCASSPDSRQPQHFGDGTRLSIL.

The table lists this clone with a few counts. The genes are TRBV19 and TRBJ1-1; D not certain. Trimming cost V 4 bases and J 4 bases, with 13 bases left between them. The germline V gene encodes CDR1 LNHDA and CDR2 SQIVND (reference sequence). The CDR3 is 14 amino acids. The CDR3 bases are TGTGCCAGTAGTACGACCCGGGGAGTCACTGAAGCTTTCTTT. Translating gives CASSTTRGVTEAFF.

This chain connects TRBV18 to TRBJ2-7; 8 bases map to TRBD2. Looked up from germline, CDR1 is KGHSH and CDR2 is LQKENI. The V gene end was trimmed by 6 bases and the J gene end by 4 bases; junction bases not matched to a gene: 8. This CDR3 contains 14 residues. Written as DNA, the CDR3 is TGTGCCAGCTCCCCCGGGACTAGAAGGTACGAGCAGTACTTC. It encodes CASSPGTRRYEQYF.

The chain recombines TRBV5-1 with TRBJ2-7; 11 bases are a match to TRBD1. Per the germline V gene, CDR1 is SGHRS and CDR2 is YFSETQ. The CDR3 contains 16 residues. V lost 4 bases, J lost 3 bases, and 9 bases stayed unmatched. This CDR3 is CASSPGQGVRDYEQYF. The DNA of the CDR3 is TGCGCCAGCAGCCCGGGACAGGGGGTGAGAGACTACGAGCAGTACTTC.